This T cell receptor (beta chain) was observed in a study of T cell changes during pregnancy in multiple sclerosis. Repertoires were generated with immunoSEQ multiplex PCR, while TCRdb's copy carries only in-frame clones and drops some. Of under 50,000 clones listed, roughly 90% are singletons. There are 14 residues in the CDR3. The V gene's germline CDR1 is KGHSH and CDR2 LQKENI. With 3 bases clipped from V and 6 bases from J, the junction kept 7 bases outside the gene matches. The chain uses TRBV18 and TRBJ2-7; 8 bases are a match to TRBD2. This clonotype was sampled from a female donor with multiple sclerosis, enrolled in a pregnancy study. Sequencing used CD4+ T cells from peripheral blood mononuclear cells, obtained before pregnancy. CDR3 DNA: TGTGCCAGCTCACCGACTAGCGCCTTCTCCGAGCAGTACTTC. Translating it yields CASSPTSAFSEQYF.